Following are 13 T cell receptor beta chains from one sample sequenced in a study of blood T cells in healthy people across ages. With a J-beta primer mix and a sample-barcoded 5' primer, a second PCR ran 7 to 11 cycles. TCRdb recomputed calls from the 5' RACE reads with MiXCR, one row per CDR3 protein. Of some 890,000 distinct CDR3 sequences in the sample, 25% to 35% were seen once. A further study also used this sample, focusing on T cells of mothers and their children.

The material sequenced was blood. All receptors derive from a woman between 40 and 55 years old in good health.

This clonotype came up many times. V gene TRBV10-3 combines with J gene TRBJ1-2, with 7 bases lining up with TRBD1. The CDR3 is 16 amino acids. Germline V lookup: CDR1 ENHRY, CDR2 SYGVKD. Trimming at V came to 2 bases and at J to 3 bases, leaving 9 bases not matched to a gene. CDR3 protein: CAISEPRDRNHYGYTF. DNA for the CDR3: TGTGCCATCAGTGAGCCCAGGGACAGAAACCACTATGGCTACACCTTC.

This rearrangement joins TRBV20-1 to TRBJ2-1; D may be TRBD1 or TRBD2 (5 bases each). The CDR3 runs to 11 residues. Germline V gene data show CDR1 as DFQATT and CDR2 as SNEGSKA (reference sequence). The ends were cut back, 6 bases at V and 7 bases at J, with 10 bases in the middle. The CDR3: CSAGTGNEQFF. Written as DNA, the CDR3 is TGCAGTGCAGGGACGGGAAATGAGCAGTTCTTC.

This clonotype was counted only a few times. The chain combines TRBV11-2 with TRBJ1-2; D is perhaps TRBD1 (6 bases). The CDR3 totals 15 residues. CDR1 and CDR2 (germline): SGHAT, FQNNGV. V was trimmed by 2 bases and J by 8 bases, leaving 18 bases between them. The CDR3 is CASSLLYRDELGYTF. CDR3 DNA: TGTGCCAGCAGCTTACTTTACAGGGATGAGTTGGGCTACACCTTC.

The chain combines TRBV28 with TRBJ1-1, with D hard to call. The germline V and J ends were trimmed by 7 bases and 8 bases, with 17 bases remaining between them. The CDR3 runs 13 residues. Germline-derived CDR1 and CDR2 are MDHEN and SYDVKM. The CDR3 is CASIGSPAQEAFF. CDR3 coding DNA: TGTGCCAGCATCGGTAGCCCAGCCCAAGAAGCTTTCTTT.

CDR3 bases: TGTGCCACCAGCTTGAGCGGGGGACCTGAACTTTACGAGCAGTACTTC. Residues: CATSLSGGPELYEQYF. The V and J genes are TRBV15 and TRBJ2-7; 8 bases are shared with TRBD2. With 5 bases clipped from V and 4 bases from J, the junction kept 13 bases outside the gene matches. The CDR3 loop spans 16 amino acids. CDR1 and CDR2 from the germline V gene are LNHNV and YYDKDF (reference sequence).

This clonotype was counted between two and nine times. The V and J genes are TRBV15 and TRBJ2-1; possible D gene TRBD2, 6 bases. The CDR3 has 15 amino acids. V was pared by 1 base and J by 9 bases, with 16 bases between. Germline-derived CDR1 and CDR2 are LNHNV and YYDKDF (reference sequence). CDR3 region: CATSRVREPASEQFF. The CDR3 region has the DNA TGTGCCACCAGCAGAGTCCGGGAGCCAGCTAGTGAGCAGTTCTTC. Using reference TRBV15 and TRBJ2-1 for the parts outside the CDR3, the full variable domain is DAMVIQNPRYQVTQFGKPVTLSCSQTLNHNVMYWYQQKSSQAPKLLFHYYDKDFNNEADTPDNFQSRRPNTSFCFLDIRSPGLGDTAMYLCATSRVREPASEQFFGPGTRLTVL.

This clonotype was counted at least ten times. This could be a read error, since a much larger clone is one nucleotide away. The rearrangement links TRBV29-1 to TRBJ2-6; possibly TRBD1 for D (6 bases). The CDR3 extends over 14 amino acids. Germline CDR1 is SQVTM and CDR2 is ANQGSEA. The CDR3 DNA sequence: TGCAGCGTTGGGACAGACTCTGGGGCCAACGTCCGGACTTTC. Protein sequence: CSVGTDSGANVRTF.

This clonotype was observed at least ten times. J is TRBJ2-7 and V is TRBV15, with TRBD2 identical over 8 bases. The CDR3 covers 14 residues. Germline V gene data show CDR1 as LNHNV and CDR2 as YYDKDF (reference sequence). The junction had 8 bases not matched to a gene; V was cut back by 5 bases and J by 5 bases. CDR3: CATSYRRGGHEQYF. CDR3 bases: TGTGCCACCAGCTATCGACGGGGGGGCCACGAGCAGTACTTC.

This clonotype showed up just a few times. This chain links TRBV20-1 with TRBJ1-2; D is unclear. The V gene lost 3 bases and the J gene lost 4 bases, with 21 bases spanning the gap. Germline V gene lookup returns CDR1 DFQATT and CDR2 SNEGSKA (reference sequence). The length of the CDR3 is 16 residues. Here the CDR3 DNA reads TGCAGTGCTAGGGGAGCCGGGGAAGGGAGAAGCTATGGCTACACCTTC. Its protein is CSARGAGEGRSYGYTF.

This clonotype has at least ten counts. CDR3 nucleotides: TGTGCCAGCAGCTCGCCGGGACTAGCGGGGGGAGGAAATGAGCAGTTCTTC. It yields the protein CASSSPGLAGGGNEQFF. V and J are TRBV7-2 and TRBJ2-1; 15 nucleotides align to TRBD2. The V gene's germline CDR1 is SGHTA and CDR2 FQGNSA. The CDR3 runs to 17 residues. V lost 4 bases to trimming and J lost 7 bases; unmatched junction nucleotides: 8.

This clonotype was detected ten times or more. The rearrangement joins TRBV7-2 to TRBJ1-2; 8 bases are a match to TRBD1. CDR1 and CDR2 (germline): SGHTA, FQGNSA. The CDR3 contains 16 residues. V lost 3 bases, J lost 3 bases, and 9 bases stayed unmatched. CDR3 DNA sequence: TGTGCCAGCAGCTTGGTATCAGGGGGCGCTGACTATGGCTACACCTTC. Protein product: CASSLVSGGADYGYTF.

This clonotype was observed a few times. A junction boundary mismatches the germline segment, possibly from a read error. In DNA, the CDR3 is TGTGCCAGCAGCTTGGCGGGGGGGATCGATGAGCAGTTCTTC. Translating gives CASSLAGGIDEQFF. The V gene is TRBV5-1, the J gene TRBJ2-1, with 9 bases lining up with TRBD2. The CDR3 length is 14 residues. CDR1 is SGHRS and CDR2 is YFSETQ in the germline V gene. The full variable domain, in which reference TRBV5-1 and TRBJ2-1 provide the parts outside the CDR3, is KAGVTQTPRYLIKTRGQQVTLSCSPISGHRSVSWYQQTPGQGLQFLFEYFSETQRNKGNFPGRFSGRQFSNSRSEMNVSTLELGDSALYLCASSLAGGIDEQFFGPGTRLTVL.

This sequence joins TRBV9 and TRBJ2-1; either TRBD1 or TRBD2 may fit D (5 bases each). Trimming shortened V by 0 bases and J by 6 bases, and 13 bases separated the two germline ends. Germline V lookup: CDR1 SGDLS, CDR2 YYNGEE. This CDR3 is built from 15 residues. The CDR3 nucleotides are TGTGCCAGCAGCGTAGAGGGACCCCCCGGCAATGAGCAGTTCTTC. Translation gives CASSVEGPPGNEQFF.